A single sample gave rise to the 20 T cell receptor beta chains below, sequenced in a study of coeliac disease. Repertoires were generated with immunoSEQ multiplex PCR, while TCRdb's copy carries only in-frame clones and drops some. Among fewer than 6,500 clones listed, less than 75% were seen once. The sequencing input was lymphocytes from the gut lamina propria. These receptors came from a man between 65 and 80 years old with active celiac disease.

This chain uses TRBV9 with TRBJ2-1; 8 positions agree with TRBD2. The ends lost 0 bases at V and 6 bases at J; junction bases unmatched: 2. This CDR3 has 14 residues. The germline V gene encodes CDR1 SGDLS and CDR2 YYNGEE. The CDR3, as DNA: TGTGCCAGCAGCGTAGAGCTAGCGGGCAATGAGCAGTTCTTC. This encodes CASSVELAGNEQFF. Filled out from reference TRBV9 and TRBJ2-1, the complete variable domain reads DSGVTQTPKHLITATGQRVTLRCSPRSGDLSVYWYQQSLDQGLQFLIQYYNGEERAKGNILERFSAQQFPDLHSELNLSSLELGDSALYFCASSVELAGNEQFFGPGTRLTVL.

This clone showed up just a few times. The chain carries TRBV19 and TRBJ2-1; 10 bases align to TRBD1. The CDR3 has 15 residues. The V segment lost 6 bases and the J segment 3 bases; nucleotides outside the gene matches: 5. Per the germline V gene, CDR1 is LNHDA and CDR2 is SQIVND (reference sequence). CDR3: CASSAGQGDYNEQFF. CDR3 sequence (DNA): TGTGCCAGTAGCGCCGGACAGGGGGACTACAATGAGCAGTTCTTC.

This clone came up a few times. The CDR3, as DNA: TGTGCCAGCAGCTTAGCGCGGGGCAGCCAAGAGACCCAGTACTTC. Encoded protein: CASSLARGSQETQYF. The chain uses TRBV7-8 and TRBJ2-5, with D perhaps TRBD2 (6 bases). V lost 0 bases to trimming and J lost 1 base, with 9 bases between them. Germline CDR1 is SGHVS and CDR2 is FQNEAQ. CDR3 length: 15 amino acids.

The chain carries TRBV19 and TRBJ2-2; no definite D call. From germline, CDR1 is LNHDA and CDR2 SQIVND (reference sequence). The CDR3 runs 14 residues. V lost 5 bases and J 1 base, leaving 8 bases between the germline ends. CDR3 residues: CASSVPGNTGELFF. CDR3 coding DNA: TGTGCCAGTAGTGTCCCAGGGAACACCGGGGAGCTGTTTTTT.

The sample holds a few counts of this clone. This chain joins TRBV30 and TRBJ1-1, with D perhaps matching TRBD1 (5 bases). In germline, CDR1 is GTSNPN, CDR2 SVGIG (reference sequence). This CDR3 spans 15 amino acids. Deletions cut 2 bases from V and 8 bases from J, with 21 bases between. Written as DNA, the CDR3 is TGTGCCTGGAGTAACGCAGGGAACGTAAAGAAAGAAGCTTTCTTT. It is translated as CAWSNAGNVKKEAFF.

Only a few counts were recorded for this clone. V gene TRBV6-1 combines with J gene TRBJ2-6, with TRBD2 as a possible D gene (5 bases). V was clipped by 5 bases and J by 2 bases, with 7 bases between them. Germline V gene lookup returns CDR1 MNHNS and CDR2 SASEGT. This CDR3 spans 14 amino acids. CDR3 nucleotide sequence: TGTGCCAGCAGTCCGGGGACTGGGGCCAACGTCCTGACTTTC. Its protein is CASSPGTGANVLTF.

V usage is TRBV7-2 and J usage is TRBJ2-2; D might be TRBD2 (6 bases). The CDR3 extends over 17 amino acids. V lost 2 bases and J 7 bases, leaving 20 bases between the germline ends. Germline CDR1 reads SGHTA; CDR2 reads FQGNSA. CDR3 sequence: CASSLSVRGSMIGELFF. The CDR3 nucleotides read TGTGCCAGCAGCTTATCCGTACGGGGGTCAATGATCGGGGAGCTGTTTTTT.

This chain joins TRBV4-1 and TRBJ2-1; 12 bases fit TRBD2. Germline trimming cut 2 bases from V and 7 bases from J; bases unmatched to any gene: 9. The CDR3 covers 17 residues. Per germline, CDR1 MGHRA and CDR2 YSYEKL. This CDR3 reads CASSQHWTSGNDNEQFF. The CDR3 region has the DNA TGCGCCAGCAGCCAACACTGGACTAGCGGGAACGATAATGAGCAGTTCTTC.

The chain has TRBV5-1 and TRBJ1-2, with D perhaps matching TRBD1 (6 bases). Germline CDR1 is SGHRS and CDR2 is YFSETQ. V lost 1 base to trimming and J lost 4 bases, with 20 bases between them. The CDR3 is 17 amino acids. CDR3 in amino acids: CASSLSLSKGGGYGYTF. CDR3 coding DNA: TGCGCCAGCAGCTTGAGCCTCTCCAAGGGGGGGGGCTATGGCTACACCTTC.

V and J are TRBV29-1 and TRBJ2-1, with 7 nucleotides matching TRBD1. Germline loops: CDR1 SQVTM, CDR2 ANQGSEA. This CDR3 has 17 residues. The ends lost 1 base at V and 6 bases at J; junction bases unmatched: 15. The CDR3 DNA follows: TGCAGCGTTGAAGCCGAAACAGACAGGGCATTGCGCAATGAGCAGTTCTTC. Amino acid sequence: CSVEAETDRALRNEQFF.

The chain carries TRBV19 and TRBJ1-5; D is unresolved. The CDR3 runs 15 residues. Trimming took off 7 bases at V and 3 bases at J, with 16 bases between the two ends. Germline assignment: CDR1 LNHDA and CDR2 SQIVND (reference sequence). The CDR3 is CASIPRWSSNQPQHF. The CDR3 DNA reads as TGTGCCAGTATCCCGCGATGGAGCTCCAATCAGCCCCAGCATTTT.

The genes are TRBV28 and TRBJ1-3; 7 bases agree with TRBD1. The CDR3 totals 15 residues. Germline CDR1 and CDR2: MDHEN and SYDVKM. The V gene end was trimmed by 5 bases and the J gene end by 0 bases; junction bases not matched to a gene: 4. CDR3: CASSRGQDSGNTIYF. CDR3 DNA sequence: TGTGCCAGCAGTCGTGGACAGGACTCTGGAAACACCATATATTTT.

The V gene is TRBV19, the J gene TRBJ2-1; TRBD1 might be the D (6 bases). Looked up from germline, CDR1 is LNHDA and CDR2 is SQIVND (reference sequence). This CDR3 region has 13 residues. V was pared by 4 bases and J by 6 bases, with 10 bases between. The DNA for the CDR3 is TGTGCCAGTAGTACCACAGGGAGCAATGAGCAGTTCTTC. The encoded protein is CASSTTGSNEQFF.

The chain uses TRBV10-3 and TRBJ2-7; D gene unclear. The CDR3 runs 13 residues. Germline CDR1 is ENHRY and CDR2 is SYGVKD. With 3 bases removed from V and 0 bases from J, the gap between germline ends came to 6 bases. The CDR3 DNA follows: TGTGCCATCAGTGATGACAACTCCTACGAGCAGTACTTC. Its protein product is CAISDDNSYEQYF.

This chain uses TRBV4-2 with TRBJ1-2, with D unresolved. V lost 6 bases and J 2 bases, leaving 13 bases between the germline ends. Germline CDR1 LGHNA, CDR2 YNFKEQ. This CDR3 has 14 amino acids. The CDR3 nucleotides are TGTGCCAGCAGTTTGGCCGGGGAAAACTATGGCTACACCTTC. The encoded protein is CASSLAGENYGYTF.

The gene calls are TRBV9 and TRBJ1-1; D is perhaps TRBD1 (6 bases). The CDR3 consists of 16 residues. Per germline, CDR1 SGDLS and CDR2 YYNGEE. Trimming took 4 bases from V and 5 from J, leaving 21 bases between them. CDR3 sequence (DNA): TGTGCCAGCAGCCCTGGGTTGGGGGCGCGGGAGACTGAAGCTTTCTTT. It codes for CASSPGLGARETEAFF.

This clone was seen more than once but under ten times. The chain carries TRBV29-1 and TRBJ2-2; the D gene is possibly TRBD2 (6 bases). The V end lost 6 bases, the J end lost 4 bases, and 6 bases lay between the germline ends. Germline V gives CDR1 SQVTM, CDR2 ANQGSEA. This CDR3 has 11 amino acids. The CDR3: CSVGSTGELFF. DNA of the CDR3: TGCAGCGTCGGGAGCACCGGGGAGCTGTTTTTT.

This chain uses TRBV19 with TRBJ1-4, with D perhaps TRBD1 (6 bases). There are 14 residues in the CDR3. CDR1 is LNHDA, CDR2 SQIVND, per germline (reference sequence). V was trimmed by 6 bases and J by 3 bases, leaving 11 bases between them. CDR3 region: CASREQGPNEKLFF. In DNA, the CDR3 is TGTGCCAGTAGGGAACAGGGACCTAATGAAAAACTGTTTTTT.

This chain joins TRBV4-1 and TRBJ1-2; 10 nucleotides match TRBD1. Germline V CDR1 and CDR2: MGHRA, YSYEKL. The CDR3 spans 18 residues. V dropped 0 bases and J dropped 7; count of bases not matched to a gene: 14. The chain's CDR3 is CASSQDRVGDRGFGGYTF. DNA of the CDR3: TGCGCCAGCAGCCAAGATCGAGTCGGGGACAGGGGTTTCGGTGGCTACACCTTC.

In DNA, the CDR3 is TGTGCCAGCCGGGGACAGGGAAGCTCCTACAATGAGCAGTTCTTC. The encoded protein is CASRGQGSSYNEQFF. The chain links TRBV2 to TRBJ2-1; 9 nucleotides match TRBD1. The junction had 5 bases not matched to a gene; V was cut back by 8 bases and J by 0 bases. CDR1 is SNHLY and CDR2 is FYNNEI in the germline V gene. The CDR3 totals 15 residues.